This T cell receptor beta chain originates from a study of vaccination effects on CD4 cells after COVID-19. Sequenced by immunoSEQ multiplex PCR; TCRdb stores in-frame clones only, minus some. This sample has under 55,000 clones, with approximately 79% found just once. Sequencing followed a ViraFEST assay step that expanded antigen-specific CD4+ T cells with viral peptide pools. Isolating CD4+ T cells followed less than 12 days of culture. Vaccinees lacked prior SARS-CoV-2 infection and tested negative for nucleocapsid antibodies. There are a few counts of this clone. What it binds is not known. Here the sequenced sample was CD4+ T cells from PBMCs cultured with HCoV-OC43 spike peptides, taken before COVID-19 vaccination. Subset denoted: HCoV-OC43 spike overlapping peptide pool stimulation. This TCR was sampled from a human donor who received a COVID-19 vaccine.

The CDR3 coding sequence is TGTGCCAGTAGTATGGGCAATCAGCCCCAGCATTTT. Protein: CASSMGNQPQHF. The chain has TRBV19 and TRBJ1-5, with D hard to call. Germline V gene lookup returns CDR1 LNHDA and CDR2 SQIVND (reference sequence). Trimming shortened V by 3 bases and J by 2 bases, and 2 bases separated the two germline ends. The CDR3 runs 12 residues.